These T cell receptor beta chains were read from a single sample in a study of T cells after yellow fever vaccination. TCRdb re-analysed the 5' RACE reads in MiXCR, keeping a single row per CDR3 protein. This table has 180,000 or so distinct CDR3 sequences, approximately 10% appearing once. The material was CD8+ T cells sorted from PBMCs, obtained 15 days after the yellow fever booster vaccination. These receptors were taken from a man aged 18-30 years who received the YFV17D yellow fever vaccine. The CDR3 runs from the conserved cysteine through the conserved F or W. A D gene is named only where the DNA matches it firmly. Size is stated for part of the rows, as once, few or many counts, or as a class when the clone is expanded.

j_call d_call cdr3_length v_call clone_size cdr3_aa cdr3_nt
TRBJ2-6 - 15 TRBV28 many CASSGGLQGANVLTF TGTGCCAGCAGTGGGGGACTCCAGGGGGCCAACGTCCTGACTTTC
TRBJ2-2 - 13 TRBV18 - CASSRDWTGELFF TGTGCCAGCTCACGGGACTGGACCGGGGAGCTGTTTTTT
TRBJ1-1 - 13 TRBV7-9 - CASSPGFAGEAFF TGTGCCAGCAGCCCCGGTTTCGCAGGTGAAGCTTTCTTT
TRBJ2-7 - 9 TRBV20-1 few CRTDYEQYF TGCAGAACGGATTACGAGCAGTACTTC
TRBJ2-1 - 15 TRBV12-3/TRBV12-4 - CASTLLGPPGNEQFF TGTGCCAGCACCCTACTAGGGCCGCCGGGGAATGAGCAGTTCTTC
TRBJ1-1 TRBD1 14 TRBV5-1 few CASSQGVGKTEAFF TGCGCCAGCAGCCAGGGGGTCGGAAAGACTGAAGCTTTCTTT
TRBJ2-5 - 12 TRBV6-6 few CASSKGPETQYF TGTGCCAGCAGCAAAGGGCCAGAGACCCAGTACTTC
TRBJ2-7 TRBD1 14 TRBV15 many CATSFSRGFYEQYF TGTGCCACCAGCTTCTCCAGGGGGTTCTACGAGCAGTACTTC
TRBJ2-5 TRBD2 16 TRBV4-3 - CASSQDRTGGFDTQYF TGCGCCAGCAGCCAAGATCGGACCGGGGGGTTCGATACCCAGTACTTC
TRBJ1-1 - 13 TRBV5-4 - CASTPVPNTEAFF TGTGCCAGCACCCCCGTTCCGAACACTGAAGCTTTCTTT
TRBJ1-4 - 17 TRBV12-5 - CASGFLYAGEDNEKLFF TGTGCTAGTGGTTTTCTCTATGCAGGGGAAGATAATGAAAAACTGTTTTTT
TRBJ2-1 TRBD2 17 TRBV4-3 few CASSQDYYGGSYNEQFF TGCGCCAGCAGCCAAGATTATTATGGCGGGAGCTACAATGAGCAGTTCTTC
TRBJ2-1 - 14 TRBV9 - CASSWGQGRNEQFF TGTGCCAGCAGCTGGGGGCAGGGCCGCAATGAGCAGTTCTTC
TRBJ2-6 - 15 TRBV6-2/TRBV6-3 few CASSTTRSGANVLTF TGTGCCAGCAGTACGACGCGCTCTGGGGCCAACGTCCTGACTTTC
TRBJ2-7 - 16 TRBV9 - CASSVEGSGDYYEQYF TGTGCCAGCAGCGTAGAGGGTAGCGGAGACTACTACGAGCAGTACTTC
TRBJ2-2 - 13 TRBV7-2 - CASSPRGAGELFF TGTGCCAGCAGCCCAAGGGGGGCCGGGGAGCTGTTTTTT
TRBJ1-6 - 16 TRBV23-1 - CASSHPGGSYNSPLHF TGCGCCAGCAGTCATCCTGGCGGGTCCTATAATTCACCCCTCCACTTT
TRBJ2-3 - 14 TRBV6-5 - CASSSGGLTDTQYF TGTGCCAGCAGTTCGGGGGGCCTTACAGATACGCAGTATTTT
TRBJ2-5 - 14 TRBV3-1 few CASSFPREPQTQYF TGTGCCAGCAGCTTCCCACGGGAGCCGCAGACCCAGTACTTC
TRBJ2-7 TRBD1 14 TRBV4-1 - CASSRGTGGYEQYF TGCGCCAGCAGCCGAGGGACAGGGGGCTACGAGCAGTACTTC
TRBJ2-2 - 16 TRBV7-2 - CASSLVPRTNTGELFF TGTGCCAGCAGCTTAGTGCCTAGAACGAACACCGGGGAGCTGTTTTTT
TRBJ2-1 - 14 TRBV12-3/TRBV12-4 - CASSYGSITGEQFF TGTGCCAGCAGTTACGGCAGTATTACGGGTGAGCAGTTCTTC
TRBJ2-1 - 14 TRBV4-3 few CASSPGVYGNEQFF TGCGCCAGCAGCCCCGGGGTCTATGGCAATGAGCAGTTCTTC
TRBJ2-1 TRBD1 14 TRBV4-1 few CASSREQGANEQFF TGCGCCAGCAGCCGAGAACAGGGGGCGAATGAGCAGTTCTTC
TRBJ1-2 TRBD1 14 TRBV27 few CASSWGQGSSGYTF TGTGCCAGCAGTTGGGGACAGGGCTCGAGTGGCTACACCTTC
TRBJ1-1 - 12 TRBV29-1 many CSVGEGGTEAFF TGCAGCGTTGGGGAGGGGGGGACTGAAGCTTTCTTT
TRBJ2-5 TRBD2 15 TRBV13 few CASSLAASGAETQYF TGTGCCAGCAGCTTAGCGGCTAGCGGGGCGGAGACCCAGTACTTC
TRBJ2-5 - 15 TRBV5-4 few CASSLKIGGQETQYF TGTGCCAGCAGCTTGAAGATTGGGGGCCAAGAGACCCAGTACTTC